This is a list of T cell receptor beta chains from one sample in a study of cytomegalovirus exposure and HLA in healthy donors. The table came from immunoSEQ multiplex PCR; TCRdb's copy has only in-frame clones and leaves some out. The repertoire holds 260,000 or so clones, approximately 87% seen once, with 2% to 3% in the top ten. What was sequenced was PBMCs. These receptors were obtained from a man aged 18 to 29 in good health and CMV-seronegative. Each CDR3 is given with its conserved first and last residue. The D gene is left open where the match is weak. Not all rows give a size; the values are once, few, many and, for expanded clones, a class.

j_call,clone_size,v_call,d_call,cdr3_aa,cdr3_nt
TRBJ2-3,.,TRBV11-2,TRBD2,CASSLPSGVRTDTQYF,TGTGCCAGCAGCTTACCTAGCGGGGTGCGCACAGATACGCAGTATTTT
TRBJ2-7,.,TRBV7-8,TRBD2,CASSRRLAGEDEQYF,TGTGCCAGCAGCCGGAGACTAGCGGGAGAGGACGAGCAGTACTTC
TRBJ2-7,.,TRBV2,TRBD1,CASSTGGSSYEQYF,TGTGCCAGCAGTACAGGGGGCAGCTCCTACGAGCAGTACTTC
TRBJ1-4,.,TRBV7-6,.,CASSFPGRTEKLFF,TGTGCCAGCAGCTTTCCAGGAAGAACCGAAAAACTGTTTTTT
TRBJ2-7,.,TRBV5-1,.,CASSLEAGGNYEQYF,TGCGCCAGCAGTCTGGAGGCAGGGGGGAACTACGAGCAGTACTTC
TRBJ1-5,.,TRBV28,.,CASSLYIDSDQPQHF,TGTGCCAGCAGTTTATATATCGACAGTGATCAGCCCCAGCATTTT
TRBJ1-5,.,TRBV4-1,TRBD1,CASSQNQDRFEPQHF,TGCGCCAGCAGCCAGAACCAGGACAGGTTCGAGCCCCAGCATTTT
TRBJ2-5,.,TRBV7-8,TRBD2,CASSRTSGIETQYF,TGTGCCAGCAGCCGGACTAGCGGGATTGAGACCCAGTACTTC
TRBJ2-1,.,TRBV9,TRBD1,CASKDRDRGDNEQFF,TGTGCCAGCAAAGACCGGGACAGGGGTGACAATGAGCAGTTCTTC
TRBJ1-4,.,TRBV28,.,CASSFEGEANEKLFF,TGTGCCAGCAGTTTTGAGGGCGAAGCTAATGAAAAACTGTTTTTT
TRBJ2-2,.,TRBV2,TRBD1,CASSEQGAVNTGELFF,TGTGCCAGCAGTGAACAGGGGGCCGTGAACACCGGGGAGCTGTTTTTT
TRBJ1-1,few,TRBV5-5,.,CASSLLGIKGTEAFF,TGTGCCAGCAGCTTGTTGGGCATCAAGGGGACTGAAGCTTTCTTT
TRBJ2-3,.,TRBV2,TRBD2,CASSESGGAADTQYF,TGTGCCAGCAGTGAGAGCGGGGGGGCCGCAGATACGCAGTATTTT
TRBJ2-5,.,TRBV2,.,CASSYTQETQYF,TGTGCCAGCAGTTACACACAAGAGACCCAGTACTTC
TRBJ2-7,.,TRBV7-9,.,CASSSLESSSYEQYF,TGTGCCAGCAGCTCCCTGGAGAGTAGCTCCTACGAGCAGTACTTC
TRBJ1-2,.,TRBV4-3,TRBD1,CASSQRRQGAWGYTF,TGCGCCAGCAGCCAACGGCGGCAGGGGGCCTGGGGCTACACCTTC
TRBJ2-7,.,TRBV7-2,TRBD2,CASSFSGRGYEQYF,TGTGCCAGCAGCTTTAGCGGGAGGGGCTACGAGCAGTACTTC
TRBJ2-5,.,TRBV2,.,CASRGYQETQYF,TGTGCCAGCCGGGGTTACCAAGAGACCCAGTACTTC
TRBJ1-2,.,TRBV15,.,CATSRGGDHYGYTF,TGTGCCACCAGCAGGGGGGGAGATCACTATGGCTACACCTTC
TRBJ2-1,.,TRBV5-1,TRBD1,CASSVLRGHSYNEQFF,TGCGCCAGCAGCGTACTCAGGGGGCACTCCTACAATGAGCAGTTCTTC
TRBJ1-1,.,TRBV10-3,.,CATQGGAAEAFF,TGTGCCACCCAGGGTGGGGCAGCTGAAGCTTTCTTT
TRBJ2-1,.,TRBV25-1,TRBD2,CASSGLGTSGFYNEQFF,TGTGCCAGCAGTGGCCTGGGGACTAGCGGGTTCTACAATGAGCAGTTCTTC
TRBJ2-7,.,TRBV7-9,TRBD2,CASSPRSGLAPYEQYF,TGTGCCAGCAGCCCCCGAAGCGGACTAGCACCCTACGAGCAGTACTTC
TRBJ2-7,.,TRBV28,TRBD1,CASSLSTGVHEQYF,TGTGCCAGCAGTTTATCGACAGGGGTCCACGAGCAGTACTTC
TRBJ1-1,.,TRBV4-2,.,CASSQVSVRGTEAFF,TGTGCCAGCAGCCAAGTTTCAGTTCGGGGGACTGAAGCTTTCTTT
TRBJ2-3,.,TRBV6-1,.,CASNLKGLADTQYF,TGTGCCAGCAACCTTAAGGGGTTGGCAGATACGCAGTATTTT
TRBJ1-4,.,TRBV5-1,.,CASSLEYASGKLFF,TGCGCCAGCAGCTTGGAATACGCCTCCGGGAAACTGTTTTTT
TRBJ2-3,.,TRBV6-5,TRBD1,CASSLRGRWTDTQYF,TGTGCCAGCAGCCTCAGGGGGCGTTGGACAGATACGCAGTATTTT
TRBJ1-2,once,TRBV7-2,.,CASSPKAGSRYGYTF,TGTGCCAGCAGCCCCAAGGCAGGATCTCGCTATGGCTACACCTTC
TRBJ2-3,.,TRBV5-8,.,CASSLAGYSTDTQYF,TGTGCCAGCAGCTTGGCGGGGTATAGCACAGATACGCAGTATTTT
TRBJ1-1,few,TRBV2,.,CASSKEGGFLNTEAFF,TGTGCCAGCAGTAAGGAGGGGGGGTTCTTGAACACTGAAGCTTTCTTT
TRBJ2-7,.,TRBV4-1,TRBD2,CASSHPGGGAYEQYF,TGCGCCAGCAGCCATCCCGGGGGGGGAGCCTACGAGCAGTACTTC
TRBJ2-2,.,TRBV30,TRBD1,CAARTGILTTGELFF,TGTGCCGCAAGGACAGGAATTCTCACTACCGGGGAGCTGTTTTTT
TRBJ2-7,.,TRBV4-3,TRBD1,CASSQGTWDRGYEQYF,TGCGCCAGCAGCCAAGGGACCTGGGACAGGGGTTACGAGCAGTACTTC
TRBJ2-1,.,TRBV27,TRBD2,CASSNQRGSYNEQFF,TGTGCCAGCAGCAACCAGCGGGGGTCCTACAATGAGCAGTTCTTC
TRBJ2-3,.,TRBV6-5,TRBD2,CASRPGLGDTQYF,TGTGCCAGCAGACCGGGACTAGGAGATACGCAGTATTTT
TRBJ2-3,once,TRBV2,TRBD2,CAIRTSPDTQYF,TGTGCCATCCGGACTAGCCCAGATACGCAGTATTTT
TRBJ2-3,once,TRBV4-2,.,CASSQEVSADTQYF,TGTGCCAGCAGCCAAGAGGTGTCGGCAGATACGCAGTATTTT
TRBJ2-2,.,TRBV25-1,.,CASEQPGVNTGELFF,TGTGCCAGTGAGCAGCCAGGGGTGAACACCGGGGAGCTGTTTTTT
TRBJ1-2,once,TRBV30,TRBD1,CAWGRSKSGTGLHYGYTF,TGTGCCTGGGGTCGATCCAAATCCGGGACAGGGCTGCACTATGGCTACACCTTC
TRBJ2-7,.,TRBV20-1,.,CSARDGRQYF,TGCAGTGCTAGAGATGGGCGGCAGTACTTC
TRBJ2-2,.,TRBV9,TRBD2,CASSGTSGNTGELFF,TGTGCCAGCAGCGGGACTAGCGGGAATACCGGGGAGCTGTTTTTT
TRBJ2-1,.,TRBV7-8,.,CASSLDRNNEQFF,TGTGCCAGCAGCTTAGACAGAAACAATGAGCAGTTCTTC
TRBJ2-5,.,TRBV9,TRBD1,CASSVAIGRGQETQYF,TGTGCCAGCAGCGTAGCTATAGGCAGGGGGCAGGAGACCCAGTACTTC
TRBJ2-7,.,TRBV7-3,TRBD2,CASSPLGLAGGQLPEQYF,TGTGCCAGCAGCCCCCTGGGACTAGCGGGAGGCCAACTACCCGAGCAGTACTTC
TRBJ1-5,.,TRBV4-2,.,CASSEEQGFGNQPQHF,TGTGCCAGCAGCGAAGAACAGGGATTTGGCAATCAGCCCCAGCATTTT
TRBJ2-7,few,TRBV7-7,.,CASSLTRSAEQYF,TGTGCCAGCAGCCTCACTAGATCCGCCGAGCAGTACTTC
TRBJ2-7,.,TRBV6-1,TRBD1,CASKMGQGHEQYF,TGTGCCAGCAAGATGGGACAGGGCCACGAGCAGTACTTC
TRBJ2-1,.,TRBV19,.,CASSIERMYYNEQFF,TGTGCCAGTAGTATCGAGAGAATGTATTACAATGAGCAGTTCTTC
TRBJ2-7,few,TRBV7-2,TRBD1,CASSLDGTEGREQYF,TGTGCCAGCAGCTTAGACGGGACAGAAGGCCGGGAGCAGTACTTC
TRBJ2-2,.,TRBV11-2,TRBD2,CASSLGGRVTGELFF,TGTGCCAGCAGCTTAGGCGGGAGGGTCACCGGGGAGCTGTTTTTT
TRBJ1-2,few,TRBV7-2,TRBD1,CASSLFGTGDGYTF,TGTGCCAGCAGCTTATTCGGGACAGGAGATGGCTACACCTTC
TRBJ2-2,.,TRBV30,TRBD2,CAWSVFPGLRNLTGELFF,TGTGCCTGGAGTGTTTTTCCGGGACTACGGAACCTCACCGGGGAGCTGTTTTTT
TRBJ1-1,.,TRBV4-1,.,CASSLHGEDTEAFF,TGCGCCAGCAGTCTTCACGGAGAGGACACTGAAGCTTTCTTT
TRBJ2-7,.,TRBV2,.,CASSEGGASYEQYF,TGTGCCAGCAGTGAAGGCGGGGCCTCCTACGAGCAGTACTTC
TRBJ1-2,.,TRBV4-3,TRBD1,CASSNRDSIVHTF,TGCGCCAGCAGCAACCGGGACAGTATAGTTCACACCTTC
TRBJ1-2,.,TRBV6-5,.,CASSPGEWGYTF,TGTGCCAGCAGCCCAGGGGAGTGGGGCTACACCTTC
TRBJ2-5,.,TRBV11-2,TRBD2,CASSSVRGRLGETQYF,TGTGCCAGCAGCTCTGTGCGCGGGAGGCTTGGAGAGACCCAGTACTTC